This T cell receptor beta chain was found in a study of CD8 T cells in Susac syndrome. Sequencing of TCR beta was performed on blood CD8+ T cells and on blood CD4+ T cells. Negative isolation yielded CD4+ and CD8+ T cells, and FACS enriched TEMRA cells. The authors reverse transcribed about 0.45 to 1 ug RNA with random hexamers. It was immunoSEQ multiplex PCR that amplified TCR beta CDR3 across 54 Vbeta and 13 Jbeta. In TCRdb, the immunoSEQ multiplex PCR reads were re-called with MiXCR into one record per CDR3 protein. Of approximately 110,000 distinct CDR3 sequences listed, about 92% are singletons. Sequencing input: CD8+ T cells from PBMCs. The TCR originated in a human donor with multiple sclerosis.

The CDR3 DNA is TGTGCCAGCAGTTACGGGAGCAATAATTCACCCCTCCACTTT. This gives the protein CASSYGSNNSPLHF. The chain carries TRBV6-5 and TRBJ1-6; no reliable D call. The CDR3 loop spans 14 amino acids. Germline V gene sequence: CDR1 MNHEY, CDR2 SVGAGI. Trimming stripped 2 bases from V and 5 bases from J, with 7 bases between.